The 32 T cell receptor beta chains below come from one sample, sequenced in a study of beta chain features in type 1 diabetes. Study-level points and caveats: For Type 1 diabetes patients, all four CD4+ subsets carried TCRB CDR3s that were moderately but significantly shorter.

Sequencing targeted expressed TCRB transcripts, as all isolated RNA had been reverse transcribed. TCRdb's copy holds only in-frame clones and misses some; the assay was immunoSEQ multiplex PCR. The repertoire consists of hundreds of thousands of clones, with around 15% occurring once and the leading ten covering 0.035% to 0.045%. Which antigens these TCRs recognize remains unknown. Sequencing was carried out using naive CD4+ T cells from blood. The receptor source for this set is a man aged 18 to 30 with type 1 diabetes.

This clone showed up just a few times. J is TRBJ2-5 and V is TRBV7-2; 7 nucleotides line up with TRBD1. CDR1 is SGHTA, CDR2 FQGNSA, per germline. The CDR3 has 13 residues. V shed 4 bases and J 3 bases; nucleotides not matched to a gene: 2. The CDR3 nucleotides are TGTGCCAGCAGCTCCGACAGGGAAGAGACCCAGTACTTC. It is translated as CASSSDREETQYF.

This clone appeared a few times. At the DNA level, this CDR3 is encoded by other sequences in the same sample as well. This chain connects TRBV5-1 to TRBJ2-1, with unresolved D. Trimming pared 1 base from V and 7 bases from J, leaving 6 bases between. Germline lookup yields CDR1 SGHRS and CDR2 YFSETQ. The CDR3 covers 12 residues. This chain's CDR3 is CASSLTGNEQFF. CDR3 bases: TGCGCCAGCAGCTTGACCGGGAATGAGCAGTTCTTC.

Turning to this clone: Different DNA sequences within this sample yield the same CDR3. V usage is TRBV9 and J usage is TRBJ2-2; no definite D call. Trimming took off 0 bases at V and 3 bases at J, with 6 bases between the two ends. The germline V gene has CDR1 SGDLS and CDR2 YYNGEE. This CDR3 is built from 14 residues. As DNA, the CDR3 is TGTGCCAGCAGCGTAGGTCCTGACACCGGGGAGCTGTTTTTT. As protein: CASSVGPDTGELFF.

This clone was seen at least ten times. The CDR3 here is CASSLQGLAGADTQYF. CDR3 nucleotides: TGTGCCAGCAGCTTGCAGGGACTAGCGGGGGCAGATACGCAGTATTTT. This chain connects TRBV7-3 to TRBJ2-3, with 14 nucleotides matching TRBD2. V was pared by 3 bases and J by 4 bases, with 3 bases of the junction left unmatched. Germline V gene sequence: CDR1 SGHTA, CDR2 FQGTGA. This CDR3 has 16 residues.

This clone has only a few counts. The gene calls are TRBV18 and TRBJ2-7; D may be TRBD1 (5 bases). The CDR3 runs to 15 residues. V gave up 3 bases and J gave up 0 bases, with 12 bases separating them. Germline-derived CDR1 and CDR2 are KGHSH and LQKENI. For the CDR3, the DNA is TGTGCCAGCTCACCCAACAGGCTCAGCTCCTACGAGCAGTACTTC. It codes for CASSPNRLSSYEQYF.

This clone was counted between two and nine times. The chain recombines TRBV30 with TRBJ2-7; TRBD1 agrees at 7 bases. Germline V CDR1 and CDR2: GTSNPN, SVGIG (reference sequence). The J segment lost 2 bases and the V segment lost 1 base, leaving 2 bases of the junction unmatched. The CDR3 totals 13 residues. CDR3 protein: CAWSGQGPYEQYF. The CDR3 nucleotides read TGTGCCTGGAGTGGACAGGGCCCCTACGAGCAGTACTTC.

The chain joins TRBV29-1 to TRBJ2-1; the D gene is possibly TRBD2 (7 bases). The V gene's germline CDR1 is SQVTM and CDR2 ANQGSEA. The CDR3 length is 13 residues. Trimming left V 7 bases short and J 6 bases short, with 16 bases between. CDR3 sequence reads: CSAQNAGANEQFF. Written as DNA, the CDR3 is TGCAGCGCCCAAAACGCGGGGGCCAATGAGCAGTTCTTC.

This clone was observed a handful of times. The rearrangement uses TRBV7-9 and TRBJ1-2; D uncertain. Germline CDR1 SEHNR, CDR2 FQNEAQ (reference sequence). V gave up 3 bases and J gave up 0 bases, with 5 bases separating them. The CDR3 sequence is 13 residues long. Here the CDR3 reads CASSFDSNYGYTF. The CDR3 DNA is TGTGCCAGCAGCTTCGATTCTAACTATGGCTACACCTTC.

The V and J genes are TRBV6-6 and TRBJ2-3; D not resolved. Germline values: CDR1 MNHNY, CDR2 SVGAGI (reference sequence). V was clipped by 9 bases and J by 6 bases, with 16 bases between them. This CDR3 spans 13 amino acids. In DNA, the CDR3 is TGTGCCAGTATGGTACGGCAACAGGATACGCAGTATTTT. Translating it yields CASMVRQQDTQYF.

This clone was seen a few times. Other DNA sequences in the sample encode the same CDR3. The chain carries TRBV5-1 and TRBJ2-3; D is possibly TRBD2 (5 bases). In germline, CDR1 is SGHRS, CDR2 YFSETQ. V lost 0 bases to trimming and J lost 6 bases, with 8 bases between them. CDR3 size: 13 residues. The CDR3 is CASSLGGADTQYF. CDR3 DNA: TGCGCCAGCAGCTTGGGGGGAGCCGATACGCAGTATTTT.

This clone has a handful of counts. The chain is built from TRBV28 and TRBJ2-5; 9 bases agree with TRBD1. The CDR3 runs 14 residues. Germline trimming cut 11 bases from V and 4 bases from J; bases unmatched to any gene: 11. The germline CDR1 and CDR2 sequences are MDHEN and SYDVKM. The CDR3 nucleotides are TGTGCCTCCACCACAGGGGGCTTTCGAGAGACCCAGTACTTC. It encodes CASTTGGFRETQYF.

This clone was seen a few times. J is TRBJ2-4 and V is TRBV30; D is possibly TRBD1 or TRBD2 (5 bases each). Per the germline V gene, CDR1 is GTSNPN and CDR2 is SVGIG (reference sequence). V was shortened by 4 bases and J by 8 bases, with 18 bases between the two germline ends. The CDR3 contains 14 residues. The CDR3 is CAWTRDPRLDIQYF. CDR3 bases: TGTGCCTGGACCAGGGACCCAAGGTTGGACATTCAGTACTTC. Full variable domain (outside the CDR3, taken from reference TRBV30 and TRBJ2-4): SQTIHQWPATLVQPVGSPLSLECTVEGTSNPNLYWYRQAAGRGLQLLFYSVGIGQISSEVPQNLSASRPQDRQFILSSKKLLLSDSGFYLCAWTRDPRLDIQYFGAGTRLSVL.

This CDR3 reads CALAGENFVDTQYF. CDR3 nucleotide sequence: TGTGCCTTAGCGGGAGAAAACTTTGTGGATACGCAGTATTTT. The chain couples TRBV30 to TRBJ2-3; the match to TRBD2 covers 9 bases. The CDR3 spans 14 residues. Germline CDR1 GTSNPN, CDR2 SVGIG (reference sequence). V lost 7 bases to trimming and J lost 6 bases; unmatched junction nucleotides: 11.

V and J are TRBV7-8 and TRBJ1-2, with D maybe TRBD1 (5 bases). The CDR3 runs 15 residues. Germline V gene data show CDR1 as SGHVS and CDR2 as FQNEAQ. Trimming removed 5 bases at V and 5 bases at J, with 18 bases between. The CDR3 spells CASSPRGAVGYGYTF. CDR3 bases: TGTGCCAGCAGCCCACGGGGCGCGGTGGGGTATGGCTACACCTTC.

The chain employs TRBV11-2 and TRBJ2-7; unclear D gene. From germline, CDR1 is SGHAT and CDR2 FQNNGV. V lost 0 bases and J 4 bases, leaving 7 bases between the germline ends. CDR3 length equals 13 residues. The CDR3 bases are TGTGCCAGCAGCTTAGACCGGGCTTACGAGCAGTACTTC. This codes for CASSLDRAYEQYF.

This clone was counted a few times. V gene TRBV18 combines with J gene TRBJ2-5; 10 nucleotides align to TRBD2. Trimming at V came to 3 bases and at J to 3 bases, leaving 4 bases not matched to a gene. Germline V gene sequence: CDR1 KGHSH, CDR2 LQKENI. The CDR3 loop spans 15 amino acids. The CDR3 sequence: CASSPPGLAKETQYF. The CDR3 nucleotides read TGTGCCAGCTCACCTCCGGGACTAGCGAAAGAGACCCAGTACTTC.

Note on this clone: The same CDR3 is also encoded by other DNA sequences in this sample. The V call is TRBV30, the J call TRBJ2-4; TRBD2 agrees at 8 bases. CDR1 and CDR2 (germline): GTSNPN, SVGIG (reference sequence). The V gene end was trimmed by 0 bases and the J gene end by 6 bases; junction bases not matched to a gene: 1. The CDR3 runs to 13 residues. CDR3 sequence reads: CAWSVSGGNIQYF. As DNA, the CDR3 is TGTGCCTGGAGTGTAAGCGGGGGAAACATTCAGTACTTC.

There are a few counts of this clone. The chain uses TRBV13 and TRBJ1-1, with D tentatively TRBD1 (5 bases). The CDR3 has 11 residues. Germline V gene lookup returns CDR1 PRHDT and CDR2 FYEKMQ (reference sequence). The V and J ends lost 0 bases and 11 bases respectively, with 7 bases between them. CDR3 DNA: TGTGCCAGCAGCTTAGGGACAGCGGCTTTCTTT. This sequence encodes CASSLGTAAFF. Full variable domain (outside the CDR3, taken from reference TRBV13 and TRBJ1-1): AAGVIQSPRHLIKEKRETATLKCYPIPRHDTVYWYQQGPGQDPQFLISFYEKMQSDKGSIPDRFSAQQFSDYHSELNMSSLELGDSALYFCASSLGTAAFFGQGTRLTVV.

This clone was observed a few times. The chain combines TRBV5-1 with TRBJ2-1; D is ambiguous. Trimming left V 4 bases short and J 8 bases short, with 10 bases between. The CDR3 contains 12 residues. CDR1 is SGHRS and CDR2 is YFSETQ in the germline V gene. CDR3 loop: CASSLGPYEQFF. In nucleotides, the CDR3 is TGCGCCAGCAGCCTGGGTCCCTATGAGCAGTTCTTC.

The chain employs TRBV11-2 and TRBJ2-1; D not certain. Germline loops: CDR1 SGHAT, CDR2 FQNNGV. V lost 0 bases and J 3 bases, leaving 15 bases between the germline ends. The CDR3 is 17 residues long. The CDR3 DNA sequence: TGTGCCAGCAGCTTAGATAGTGCGACTCATCTCTACAATGAGCAGTTCTTC. Its protein is CASSLDSATHLYNEQFF.

This clone came up a few times. The chain is built from TRBV14 and TRBJ2-5; 8 nucleotides agree with TRBD2. The CDR3 loop spans 16 amino acids. V was clipped by 4 bases and J by 4 bases; unmatched bases: 11. Germline assignment: CDR1 SGHDN and CDR2 FVKESK. The CDR3 region has the DNA TGTGCCAGCAGCCGACTGAAGACGGGGGGGCGAGAGACCCAGTACTTC. Amino acids: CASSRLKTGGRETQYF.

In its sample, this clone was seen a few times. V and J are TRBV1 and TRBJ2-5; TRBD1 is taken as the D call from the table, unchecked against the DNA. TRBV1 has pseudogene status. This CDR3 comprises 15 residues. The CDR3 protein is CTSSPKRAGRETQYF. The CDR3 DNA is TGCACCAGCAGCCCTAAAAGGGCAGGGCGGGAGACCCAGTACTTC.

CDR3 DNA: TGTGCCAGCAGTTCGGGGTATAGCAATCAGCCCCAGCATTTT. Translation gives CASSSGYSNQPQHF. The genes are TRBV6-5 and TRBJ1-5; D gene ambiguous. Trimming left V 4 bases short and J 0 bases short, with 7 bases between. Germline V gives CDR1 MNHEY, CDR2 SVGAGI. The length of the CDR3 is 14 residues.

The rearrangement uses TRBV11-2 and TRBJ2-7; D perhaps matches TRBD2 (5 bases). This CDR3 spans 15 amino acids. The V and J ends lost 1 base and 2 bases respectively, with 12 bases between them. Germline values: CDR1 SGHAT, CDR2 FQNNGV. The CDR3 spells CASSLGAGLTYEQYF. CDR3 in DNA: TGTGCCAGCAGCTTAGGGGCAGGACTCACCTACGAGCAGTACTTC.

V usage is TRBV11-2 and J usage is TRBJ2-1; D remains ambiguous. CDR1 is SGHAT and CDR2 is FQNNGV in the germline V gene. The CDR3 covers 17 residues. Trimming shortened V by 1 base and J by 0 bases, and 13 bases separated the two germline ends. Written as DNA, the CDR3 is TGTGCCAGCAGCTTAGCCTTAGACAAGAGCTCCTACAATGAGCAGTTCTTC. Encoded protein: CASSLALDKSSYNEQFF.

This clone was seen a handful of times. The gene calls are TRBV5-1 and TRBJ2-3; a weak D match, TRBD1 (5 bases). Germline values: CDR1 SGHRS, CDR2 YFSETQ. The V end lost 5 bases, the J end lost 1 base, and 14 bases lay between the germline ends. The CDR3 is made up of 15 amino acids. The CDR3 sequence: CASSSGIWGTDTQYF. CDR3 nucleotide sequence: TGCGCCAGCAGTTCAGGGATCTGGGGCACAGATACGCAGTATTTT.

The chain combines TRBV7-9 with TRBJ2-1; 8 bases are a match to TRBD2. V lost 8 bases and J lost 6; bases outside the gene matches: 6. Germline CDR1 reads SEHNR; CDR2 reads FQNEAQ (reference sequence). This CDR3 comprises 13 residues. The CDR3 region is CASDGGRTNEQFF. CDR3 in DNA: TGTGCCAGCGACGGCGGGAGGACCAATGAGCAGTTCTTC.

About this clone itself: This same CDR3 is encoded by further DNA sequences in the sample. This rearrangement joins TRBV30 to TRBJ1-2; D call uncertain. Germline V CDR1 and CDR2: GTSNPN, SVGIG (reference sequence). CDR3 size: 13 residues. The V and J ends lost 5 bases and 1 base respectively, with 11 bases between them. This CDR3 is CAWSDGSNYGYTF. The CDR3 DNA follows: TGTGCCTGGTCGGACGGAAGTAACTATGGCTACACCTTC.

This clone came up a few times. The chain couples TRBV7-2 to TRBJ2-1, with 9 bases matching TRBD2. Germline V CDR1 and CDR2: SGHTA, FQGNSA. The CDR3 is made up of 16 amino acids. Trimming cost V 4 bases and J 9 bases; bases outside gene matches: 13. This chain's CDR3 is CASSSPYSGSFGEQFF. The CDR3, as DNA: TGTGCCAGCAGCTCTCCCTATAGCGGGAGTTTCGGTGAGCAGTTCTTC.

The chain carries TRBV7-9 and TRBJ2-7, with D perhaps TRBD1 or TRBD2 (5 bases each). The germline V gene encodes CDR1 SEHNR and CDR2 FQNEAQ (reference sequence). The ends were cut back, 5 bases at V and 1 base at J, with 12 bases in the middle. This CDR3 comprises 14 residues. The DNA for the CDR3 is TGTGCCAGCAGCCCAGGTGGGGGTTCCTACGAGCAGTACTTC. Translating gives CASSPGGGSYEQYF.

This rearrangement joins TRBV7-2 to TRBJ2-7, with 7 bases aligning to TRBD2. Germline V lookup: CDR1 SGHTA, CDR2 FQGNSA. This CDR3 contains 14 residues. J lost 0 bases, V lost 5 bases, and 4 bases had no gene match. The CDR3 nucleotides read TGTGCCAGCAGCCTACGGACTAGCTCCTACGAGCAGTACTTC. Protein sequence: CASSLRTSSYEQYF.

This clone occurred a few times. The J gene is TRBJ1-5, the V gene TRBV30; D gene ambiguous. Germline CDR1 and CDR2: GTSNPN and SVGIG (reference sequence). The CDR3 has 9 residues. The ends were cut back, 6 bases at V and 5 bases at J, with 2 bases in the middle. The CDR3 loop is CACYQPQHF. The CDR3 nucleotides read TGTGCCTGTTATCAGCCCCAGCATTTT.